This T cell receptor beta chain was recovered during a study of blood T cells in healthy people across ages. Study outcomes and limitations: The fall in TCR beta diversity per million T cells was roughly linear with age. Both higher diversity and more naive CD4+ cells marked long-lived donors when set against aged donors.

Germline V CDR1 and CDR2: LGHDT, YNNKEL (reference sequence). The CDR3 runs 14 residues. V was shortened by 6 bases and J by 1 base, with 12 bases between the two germline ends. Worth noting for this clonotype: The antigen is undetermined.

A J-beta primer mix and a sample-barcoded 5' primer were used in a second PCR of roughly 6 to 11 cycles. Tags on each cDNA molecule came from a template-switch adaptor with 12 random nucleotides. Using its own MiXCR run on the 5' RACE reads, TCRdb lists one record per CDR3 protein. This sample has about 670,000 distinct CDR3 sequences, with approximately 52% found just once. The sequenced sample consisted of blood. V usage is TRBV3-1 and J usage is TRBJ1-2; D is uncertain. The TCR comes from a woman older than 75 in good health. CDR3 region: CASSTAGGNYGYTF. CDR3 nucleotides: TGTGCCAGCAGTACCGCAGGAGGTAACTATGGCTACACCTTC.